This TCR beta chain came from a study of EBV T-cell therapy then PD-1 blockade in nasopharyngeal carcinoma (dated by TCRdb to about 2021). The Qiagen DNeasy Kit was used to extract genomic DNA from the sorted cells. The immunoSEQ platform was used for deep sequencing of the TCR beta chain. From the authors' description of their analysis: Repertoire data analysis was performed with the immunoSEQ Analyzer software. As stored in TCRdb, this immuneACCESS dataset retains in-frame rearrangements with V and J assigned. A fraction of the clones does not appear; measured against another copy, unresolved V genes explain less than half of the discrepancy, and the remainder lacks a known reason. Clonal size and the V and J genes are those of that table, whereas D and trimming came from the DNA. For this sample there are about 22,000 clones; over 75% appear just once. 20% to 25% of the sample is taken by the ten largest.

From a lookup of the germline V gene, CDR1 and CDR2 are LGHNT and FRNRAP. V was cut back by 4 bases and J by 8 bases, leaving a gap of 11 bases between them. There are 12 amino acids in the CDR3, from cysteine to phenylalanine inclusive. Solely the CDR3 DNA is kept, with 36 bases framed from the first base. Comment on this clone: No antigen is known for it. Nothing much larger sits one base from this clone, and base qualities are not available.

The intended sense of this specimen's treatment or condition label: AdE1-LMPpoly-expanded autologous EBV-specific T-cell therapy followed by anti-PD-1 nivolumab. The rearrangement joined TRBV12-5 to TRBJ1-2; no D segment can be confidently identified. The TCR originated in a man aged 40-49 years with nasopharyngeal carcinoma. This specimen consisted of CD8+ T cells from blood, obtained at day -245 from a patient whose treatment included autologous EBV-specific T cells and nivolumab. DNA sequence: TGTGCTAGTGGTTGGGATTGGAACGGCTACACCTTC. The encoded protein is CASGWDWNGYTF.